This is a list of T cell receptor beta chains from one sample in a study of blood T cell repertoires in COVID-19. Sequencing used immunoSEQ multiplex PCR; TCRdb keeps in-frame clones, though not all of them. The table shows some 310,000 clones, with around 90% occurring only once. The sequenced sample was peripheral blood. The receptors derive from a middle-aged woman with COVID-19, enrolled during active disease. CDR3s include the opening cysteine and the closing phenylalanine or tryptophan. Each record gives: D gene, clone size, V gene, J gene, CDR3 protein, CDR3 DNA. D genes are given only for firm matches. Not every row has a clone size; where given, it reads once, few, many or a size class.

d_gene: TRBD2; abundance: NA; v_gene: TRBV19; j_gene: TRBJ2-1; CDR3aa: CASRYLAGVSNEQFF; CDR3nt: TGTGCCAGTAGATACCTAGCGGGAGTAAGCAATGAGCAGTTCTTC
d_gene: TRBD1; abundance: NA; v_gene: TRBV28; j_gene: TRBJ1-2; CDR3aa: CASSQGGDRNGYTF; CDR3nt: TGTGCCAGCAGCCAAGGGGGGGACAGGAATGGCTACACCTTC
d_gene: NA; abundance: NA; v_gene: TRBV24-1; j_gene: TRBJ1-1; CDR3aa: CATSDSMNRVNTEAFF; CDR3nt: TGTGCCACCAGTGATTCGATGAACAGGGTCAACACTGAAGCTTTCTTT
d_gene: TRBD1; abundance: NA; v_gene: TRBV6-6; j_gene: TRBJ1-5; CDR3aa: CASSYPPSGQGTTQHF; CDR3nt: TGTGCCAGCAGTTACCCCCCGAGTGGACAGGGTACGACCCAGCATTTT
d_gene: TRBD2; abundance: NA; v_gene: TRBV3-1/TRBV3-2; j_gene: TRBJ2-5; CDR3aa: CASSQVASGRAGETQYF; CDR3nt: TGTGCCAGCAGCCAAGTTGCTAGCGGGAGGGCCGGGGAGACCCAGTACTTC
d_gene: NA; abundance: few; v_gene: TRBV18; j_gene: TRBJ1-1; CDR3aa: CASSPSRVMNTEAFF; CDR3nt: TGTGCCAGCTCACCATCACGAGTCATGAACACTGAAGCTTTCTTT
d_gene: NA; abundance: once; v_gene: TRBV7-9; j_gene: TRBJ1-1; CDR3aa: CASSLGQGTEAFF; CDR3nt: TGTGCCAGCAGCTTAGGGCAGGGAACTGAAGCTTTCTTT
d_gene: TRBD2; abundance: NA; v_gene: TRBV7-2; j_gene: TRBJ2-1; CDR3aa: CASSLRGLAPNEQFF; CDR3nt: TGTGCCAGCAGCCTAAGGGGACTAGCGCCCAATGAGCAGTTCTTC
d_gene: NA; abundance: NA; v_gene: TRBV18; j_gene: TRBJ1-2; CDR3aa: CASAPSGDTNYGYTF; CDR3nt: TGTGCCAGCGCGCCTTCAGGGGACACTAACTATGGCTACACCTTC
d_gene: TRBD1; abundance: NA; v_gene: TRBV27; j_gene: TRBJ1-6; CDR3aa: CASSLTSGTGRSSPLHF; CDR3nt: TGTGCCAGCAGTCTGACCTCCGGGACAGGTCGGAGTTCACCCCTCCACTTT
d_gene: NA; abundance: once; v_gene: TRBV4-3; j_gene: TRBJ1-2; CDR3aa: CASSQDLSPEEYGYTF; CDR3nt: TGCGCCAGCAGCCAAGATCTGTCTCCCGAGGAATATGGCTACACCTTC
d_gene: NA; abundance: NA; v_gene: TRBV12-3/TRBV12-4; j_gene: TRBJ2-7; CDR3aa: CAGTNTREQYF; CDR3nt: TGTGCCGGAACTAACACTAGGGAGCAGTACTTC
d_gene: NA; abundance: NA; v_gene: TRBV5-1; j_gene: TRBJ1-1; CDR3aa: CASSLTQATEAFF; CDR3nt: TGCGCCAGCTCTCTTACTCAGGCCACTGAAGCTTTCTTT
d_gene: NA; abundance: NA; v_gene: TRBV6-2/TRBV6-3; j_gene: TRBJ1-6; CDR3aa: CASSWGTFQSPLHF; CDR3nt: TGTGCCAGCAGTTGGGGGACTTTTCAATCACCCCTCCACTTT
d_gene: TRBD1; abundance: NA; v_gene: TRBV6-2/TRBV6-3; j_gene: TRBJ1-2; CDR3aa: CASSSPGQAFGFGYTF; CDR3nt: TGTGCCAGCAGTTCCCCGGGACAGGCGTTTGGGTTTGGCTACACCTTC
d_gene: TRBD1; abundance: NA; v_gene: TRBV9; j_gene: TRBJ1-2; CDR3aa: CASSVVGQDSGYTF; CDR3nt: TGTGCCAGCAGCGTAGTTGGACAGGATAGTGGCTACACCTTC
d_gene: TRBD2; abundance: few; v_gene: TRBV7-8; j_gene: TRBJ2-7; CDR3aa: CASRILAGDSEQYF; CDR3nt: TGTGCCAGCAGAATACTAGCGGGAGATAGCGAGCAGTACTTC
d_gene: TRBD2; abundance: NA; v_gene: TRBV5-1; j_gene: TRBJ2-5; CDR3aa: CASSSGLAVQETQYF; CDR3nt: TGCGCCAGCAGTTCCGGACTAGCGGTTCAAGAGACCCAGTACTTC
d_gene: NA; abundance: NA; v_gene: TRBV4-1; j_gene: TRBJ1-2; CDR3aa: CASSLQGRNYGYTF; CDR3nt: TGCGCCAGCAGCTTACAGGGACGGAACTATGGCTACACCTTC
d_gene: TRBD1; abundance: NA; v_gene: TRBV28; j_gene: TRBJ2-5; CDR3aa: CASSQGGRGETQYF; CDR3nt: TGTGCCAGCAGCCAAGGGGGCAGAGGAGAGACCCAGTACTTC
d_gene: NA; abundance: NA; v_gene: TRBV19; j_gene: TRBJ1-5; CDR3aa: CASSTTGRNQPQHF; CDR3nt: TGTGCCAGTAGTACCACAGGGCGCAATCAGCCCCAGCATTTT
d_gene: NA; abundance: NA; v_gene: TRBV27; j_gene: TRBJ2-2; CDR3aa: CASSILPAGTNTGELFF; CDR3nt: TGTGCCAGCAGTATCCTTCCCGCCGGGACGAACACCGGGGAGCTGTTTTTT
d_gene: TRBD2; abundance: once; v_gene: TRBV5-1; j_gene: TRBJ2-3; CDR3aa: CASSLDSGRNTDTQYF; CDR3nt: TGCGCCAGCAGCTTGGATAGCGGGAGGAACACAGATACGCAGTATTTT
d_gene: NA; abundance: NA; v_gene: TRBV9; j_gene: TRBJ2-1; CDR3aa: CASSARPGSAASEQFF; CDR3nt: TGTGCCAGCAGCGCCCGCCCGGGTTCGGCCGCTAGCGAGCAGTTCTTC
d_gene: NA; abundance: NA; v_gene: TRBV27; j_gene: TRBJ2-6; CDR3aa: CASSFQLSGANVLTF; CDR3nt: TGTGCCAGCAGTTTTCAACTCTCTGGGGCCAACGTCCTGACTTTC
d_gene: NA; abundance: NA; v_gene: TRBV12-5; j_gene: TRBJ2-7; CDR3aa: CASGLLYYEQYF; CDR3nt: TGTGCTAGTGGTTTGCTCTACTACGAGCAGTACTTC
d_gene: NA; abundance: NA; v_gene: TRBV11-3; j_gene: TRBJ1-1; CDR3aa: CASSPTLRAFF; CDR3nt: TGTGCCAGCAGCCCGACTCTGCGGGCTTTCTTT
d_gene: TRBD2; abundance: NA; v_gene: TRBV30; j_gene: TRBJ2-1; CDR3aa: CAWGTTSNEQFF; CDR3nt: TGTGCCTGGGGGACTACCTCCAATGAGCAGTTCTTC
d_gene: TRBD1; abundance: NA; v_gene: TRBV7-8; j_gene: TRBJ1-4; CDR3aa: CASSLIGGSTNEKLFF; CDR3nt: TGTGCCAGCAGCTTAATAGGGGGCTCAACTAATGAAAAACTGTTTTTT
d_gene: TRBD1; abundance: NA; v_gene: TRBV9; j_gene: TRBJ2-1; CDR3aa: CASSAQGASYNEQFF; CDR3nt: TGTGCCAGCAGCGCGCAGGGGGCTTCCTACAATGAGCAGTTCTTC
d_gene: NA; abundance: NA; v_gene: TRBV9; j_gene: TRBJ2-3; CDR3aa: CASSVGGPATDTQYF; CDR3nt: TGTGCCAGCAGCGTAGGGGGCCCTGCCACAGATACGCAGTATTTT
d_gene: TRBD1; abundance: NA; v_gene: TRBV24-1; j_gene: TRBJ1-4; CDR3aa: CATSDSGQGEEKLFF; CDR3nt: TGTGCCACCAGTGATTCGGGACAGGGTGAAGAAAAACTGTTTTTT
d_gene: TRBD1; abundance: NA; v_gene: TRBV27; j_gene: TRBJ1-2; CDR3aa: CASSFRAGTGNFGYGYTF; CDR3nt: TGTGCCAGCAGTTTCCGAGCCGGGACAGGGAATTTCGGTTATGGCTACACCTTC
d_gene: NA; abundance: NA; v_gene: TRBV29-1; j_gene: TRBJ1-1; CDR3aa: CSVASDINTEAFF; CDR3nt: TGCAGCGTCGCCTCGGACATAAACACTGAAGCTTTCTTT
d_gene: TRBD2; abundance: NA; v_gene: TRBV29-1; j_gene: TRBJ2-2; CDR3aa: CSVAGGLSVTGELFF; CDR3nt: TGCAGCGTTGCGGGGGGGTTGAGTGTCACCGGGGAGCTGTTTTTT
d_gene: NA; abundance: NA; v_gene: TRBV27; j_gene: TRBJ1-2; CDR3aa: CASSLLPANYGYTF; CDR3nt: TGTGCCAGCAGTTTGCTCCCAGCTAACTATGGCTACACCTTC
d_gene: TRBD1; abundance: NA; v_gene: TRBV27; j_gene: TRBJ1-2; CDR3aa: CASWAGQGPLYGYTF; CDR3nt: TGTGCCAGCTGGGCCGGACAGGGTCCTCTCTATGGCTACACCTTC
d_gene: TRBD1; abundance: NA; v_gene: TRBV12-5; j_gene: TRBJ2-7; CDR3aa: CASGISGGYEQYF; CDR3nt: TGTGCTAGTGGGATTTCAGGGGGCTACGAGCAGTACTTC
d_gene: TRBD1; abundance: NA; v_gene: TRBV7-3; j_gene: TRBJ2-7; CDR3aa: CASSSGQGTYEQYF; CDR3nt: TGTGCCAGCAGCTCCGGACAGGGTACCTACGAGCAGTACTTC
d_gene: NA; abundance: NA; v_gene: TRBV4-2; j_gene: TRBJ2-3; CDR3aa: CASSTTPSTDTQYF; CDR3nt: TGTGCCAGCAGCACAACGCCAAGCACAGATACGCAGTATTTT
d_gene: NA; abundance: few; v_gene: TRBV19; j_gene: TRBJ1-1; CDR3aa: CASSILTSTGNTEAFF; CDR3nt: TGTGCCAGTAGTATCTTGACATCCACCGGGAACACTGAAGCTTTCTTT
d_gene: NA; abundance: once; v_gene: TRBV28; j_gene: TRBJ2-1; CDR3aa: CASSFRPPRGDEQFF; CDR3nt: TGTGCCAGCAGTTTTAGGCCTCCAAGGGGTGATGAGCAGTTCTTC
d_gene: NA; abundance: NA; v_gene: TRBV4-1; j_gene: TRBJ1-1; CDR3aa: CASRLRPWNTEAFF; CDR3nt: TGCGCCAGCAGACTCCGTCCTTGGAACACTGAAGCTTTCTTT
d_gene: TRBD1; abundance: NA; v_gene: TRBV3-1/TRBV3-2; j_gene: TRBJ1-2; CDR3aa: CASSQGGTGVGYTF; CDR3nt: TGTGCCAGCAGCCAAGGCGGGACAGGGGTCGGCTACACCTTC